These 32 T cell receptor beta chains came from one sample sequenced in a study of T-cell memory formation after mild COVID-19. MiXCR, run by TCRdb on the 5' RACE reads, gives a single entry per CDR3 protein. The table shows about 400,000 distinct CDR3 sequences, with less than 25% occurring only once. What was sequenced was PBMCs or a T cell subset sorted from them (not recorded which). The receptors were gathered from an adult woman who had mild COVID-19 (a few samples of this study predate the infection). Cell type and time point are not known.

CDR3 in amino acids: CSARDPWNQETQYF. The CDR3 DNA sequence: TGCAGTGCTAGGGATCCATGGAACCAAGAGACCCAGTACTTC. The chain combines TRBV20-1 with TRBJ2-5; D is uncertain. Germline CDR1 DFQATT, CDR2 SNEGSKA (reference sequence). Trimming shortened V by 3 bases and J by 0 bases, and 11 bases separated the two germline ends. This CDR3 has 14 residues.

This clonotype was found a few times. The chain combines TRBV20-1 with TRBJ2-1; a weak D match, TRBD2 (5 bases). This CDR3 spans 15 amino acids. Germline CDR1 reads DFQATT; CDR2 reads SNEGSKA (reference sequence). The V end was cut by 6 bases, the J end by 4 bases, with 19 bases between. The CDR3 protein is CSAPSTGKGYNEQFF. For the CDR3, the DNA is TGCAGTGCCCCCAGTACCGGGAAGGGATACAATGAGCAGTTCTTC.

This clonotype was seen more than once but under ten times. The V call is TRBV29-1, the J call TRBJ2-5; 8 bases line up with TRBD1. The CDR3 contains 14 residues. The junction had 8 bases not matched to a gene; V was cut back by 1 base and J by 7 bases. Per the germline V gene, CDR1 is SQVTM and CDR2 is ANQGSEA. CDR3 DNA: TGCAGCGTTGAAGGGGTCGGACAGGGAGGGACCCAGTACTTC. Translating gives CSVEGVGQGGTQYF.

This clonotype showed up just a few times. The chain links TRBV7-9 to TRBJ2-3; 9 bases map to TRBD1. This CDR3 is built from 17 residues. V shed 5 bases, J shed 1 base, and the junction held 10 bases outside the gene matches. Germline CDR1 is SEHNR and CDR2 is FQNEAQ (reference sequence). CDR3 protein: CASSQGPRTGGTDTQYF. The CDR3 bases are TGTGCCAGCAGCCAGGGTCCCCGGACAGGGGGCACAGATACGCAGTATTTT. Looking up the rest from reference TRBV7-9 and TRBJ2-3 gives the full variable domain: DTGVSQNPRHKITKRGQNVTFRCDPISEHNRLYWYRQTLGQGPEFLTYFQNEAQLEKSRLLSDRFSAERPKGSFSTLEIQRTEQGDSAMYLCASSQGPRTGGTDTQYFGPGTRLTVL.

This clonotype has just a few counts. The J gene is TRBJ2-7, the V gene TRBV30, with 9 bases lining up with TRBD1. The CDR3 contains 14 residues. J gave up 5 bases and V 4 bases, and 9 bases lay outside the gene matches. CDR1 and CDR2 from the germline V gene are GTSNPN and SVGIG (reference sequence). The CDR3 spells CAWTTGTGINEQYF. The DNA for the CDR3 is TGTGCCTGGACAACCGGGACAGGGATTAACGAGCAGTACTTC.

In this sample, this clonotype turned up a few times. The chain carries TRBV12-3 or TRBV12-4 and TRBJ2-5; 9 positions agree with TRBD2. The CDR3 extends over 19 amino acids. Trimming removed 1 base from V and 0 bases from J; junction bases left unmatched: 12. DNA of the CDR3: TGTGCCAGCAGTTTAGGAGCCAGCGGGAGGTTTATGGACCAAGAGACCCAGTACTTC. Protein sequence: CASSLGASGRFMDQETQYF.

This clonotype was observed a handful of times. The V call is TRBV6-4, the J call TRBJ2-2; D gene unclear. The V gene's germline CDR1 is MRHNA and CDR2 SNTAGT. The V and J ends lost 4 bases and 7 bases respectively, with 10 bases between them. The CDR3 is made up of 13 amino acids. DNA of the CDR3: TGTGCCAGCAGTGTACGGACGAACGGGGAGCTGTTTTTT. It codes for CASSVRTNGELFF.

The chain couples TRBV14 to TRBJ2-6; possibly TRBD1 for D (6 bases). Germline V gives CDR1 SGHDN, CDR2 FVKESK. This CDR3 is built from 16 residues. The V end lost 5 bases, the J end lost 4 bases, and 15 bases lay between the germline ends. The CDR3 protein is CASSRYQGSGANVLTF. CDR3 DNA sequence: TGTGCCAGCAGCAGATACCAGGGGAGCGGGGCCAACGTCCTGACTTTC.

This clonotype was picked up a small number of times. The chain is built from TRBV24-1 and TRBJ2-5, with D perhaps assigned TRBD1 or TRBD2 (5 bases each). The germline V and J ends were trimmed by 4 bases and 1 base, with 12 bases remaining between them. The CDR3 covers 15 residues. CDR1 is KGHDR, CDR2 SFDVKD, per germline. DNA for the CDR3: TGTGCCACCAGTGACTCCCGGGACGGCCAAGAGACCCAGTACTTC. Protein sequence: CATSDSRDGQETQYF.

A few counts support this clonotype. The V and J genes are TRBV12-3 or TRBV12-4 and TRBJ1-1; 7 positions match TRBD1. V trimming: 8 bases; J trimming: 6 bases; junction bases outside the gene matches: 3. The CDR3 covers 11 residues. In DNA form, the CDR3 reads TGTGCCAGCGCTGGGACAGCTGAAGCTTTCTTT. Translation gives CASAGTAEAFF.

This clonotype was recorded a few times. This chain links TRBV24-1 with TRBJ2-1, with TRBD2 identical over 9 bases. CDR1 is KGHDR, CDR2 SFDVKD, per germline. With 6 bases clipped from V and 10 bases from J, the junction kept 12 bases outside the gene matches. There are 15 residues in the CDR3. The chain's CDR3 is CATSPYGLAGTEQFF. In DNA form, the CDR3 reads TGTGCCACCAGTCCGTACGGGCTAGCGGGAACCGAGCAGTTCTTC.

This clonotype was recorded at least ten times. The J gene is TRBJ2-1, the V gene TRBV6-5; TRBD1 matches at 7 bases. Germline-derived CDR1 and CDR2 are MNHEY and SVGAGI. The CDR3 extends over 14 amino acids. V shed 3 bases and J 2 bases; nucleotides not matched to a gene: 1. CDR3 nucleotides: TGTGCCAGCAGTTATGGGACAGCCTACAATGAGCAGTTCTTC. It is translated as CASSYGTAYNEQFF.

V and J are TRBV2 and TRBJ2-7; D remains ambiguous. CDR3 size: 15 residues. Deletions cut 3 bases from V and 3 bases from J, with 15 bases between. Looked up from germline, CDR1 is SNHLY and CDR2 is FYNNEI. This chain's CDR3 is CASSEGNGRSYEQYF. The CDR3 DNA sequence: TGTGCCAGCAGTGAGGGGAACGGGCGGAGCTACGAGCAGTACTTC.

This clonotype was counted at least ten times. V is TRBV6-4 and J is TRBJ2-2; the D call may be TRBD1 or TRBD2 (6 bases each). The CDR3 contains 15 residues. Trimming cost V 3 bases and J 7 bases, with 15 bases left between them. Germline V gene sequence: CDR1 MRHNA, CDR2 SNTAGT. The CDR3, as DNA: TGTGCCAGCAGTGATCGCCCGGGGGCCAACGGGGAGCTGTTTTTT. It is translated as CASSDRPGANGELFF.

The rearrangement uses TRBV4-1 and TRBJ2-7, with 7 nucleotides matching TRBD1. CDR1 is MGHRA, CDR2 YSYEKL, per germline. There are 14 residues in the CDR3. Trimming removed 3 bases from V and 5 bases from J; junction bases left unmatched: 7. CDR3 loop: CASSQRQGVHEQYF. The CDR3 DNA is TGCGCCAGCAGCCAGAGACAGGGAGTACACGAGCAGTACTTC.

V and J are TRBV6-2 or TRBV6-3 and TRBJ2-3; 11 nucleotides match TRBD2. CDR1 MNHEY and CDR2 SVGEGT come from the germline V gene. J was trimmed by 0 bases and V by 2 bases; bases with no gene match: 4. CDR3 length: 17 amino acids. The CDR3 reads CASSYQGLAASTDTQYF. DNA for the CDR3: TGTGCCAGCAGTTACCAGGGACTAGCGGCTAGCACAGATACGCAGTATTTT.

The gene calls are TRBV29-1 and TRBJ2-7; D might be TRBD2 (6 bases). CDR1 SQVTM and CDR2 ANQGSEA come from the germline V gene. V was pared by 3 bases and J by 9 bases, with 15 bases between. The CDR3 is 12 residues long. CDR3 in DNA: TGCAGCGTTGAGGACTACACTATCGGGCAGTACTTC. It encodes CSVEDYTIGQYF.

J is TRBJ2-3 and V is TRBV9; no firm D call. Trimming cost V 3 bases and J 1 base, with 9 bases left between them. Per the germline V gene, CDR1 is SGDLS and CDR2 is YYNGEE. The CDR3 consists of 14 residues. In DNA form, the CDR3 reads TGTGCCAGCAGCGAGGGCCCTCGCACAGATACGCAGTATTTT. This gives the protein CASSEGPRTDTQYF.

The rearrangement joins TRBV5-1 to TRBJ1-5; D possibly corresponds to TRBD1 (6 bases). Germline CDR1 reads SGHRS; CDR2 reads YFSETQ. The CDR3 runs 15 residues. Trimming left V 5 bases short and J 9 bases short, with 21 bases between. The DNA for the CDR3 is TGCGCCAGCAGGGCAGGATCCGGCGGGGGCGGGCCCCAGCATTTT. Protein product: CASRAGSGGGGPQHF.

The chain carries TRBV20-1 and TRBJ2-7; TRBD2 is a possible D gene (7 bases). The V and J ends lost 0 bases and 1 base respectively, with 16 bases between them. The germline V gene has CDR1 DFQATT and CDR2 SNEGSKA (reference sequence). There are 16 residues in the CDR3. CDR3 loop: CSARDEDGGPSYEQYF. In nucleotides, the CDR3 is TGCAGTGCTAGAGATGAGGACGGGGGGCCGTCCTACGAGCAGTACTTC.

The rearrangement links TRBV7-9 to TRBJ2-7; D unclear. The CDR3 has 16 residues. The V gene lost 3 bases and the J gene lost 1 base, with 16 bases spanning the gap. Germline CDR1 is SEHNR and CDR2 is FQNEAQ (reference sequence). The CDR3 loop is CASSLRIGPESYEQYF. CDR3 in DNA: TGTGCCAGCAGCTTGAGGATCGGACCCGAATCCTACGAGCAGTACTTC.

J is TRBJ2-5 and V is TRBV12-3 or TRBV12-4; 8 bases match TRBD2. This CDR3 is built from 17 residues. V shed 2 bases and J 4 bases; nucleotides not matched to a gene: 12. CDR3 sequence: CASSLPSWTGGAETQYF. The CDR3 nucleotides are TGTGCCAGCAGTTTACCCTCATGGACCGGGGGGGCAGAGACCCAGTACTTC.

In DNA, the CDR3 is TGCGCCAGCAGCCAAGATGGAGGGGGCGATGAGCAGTTCTTC. It specifies CASSQDGGGDEQFF. The chain links TRBV4-3 to TRBJ2-1, with a tentative D call TRBD1 (7 bases). The length of the CDR3 is 14 residues. Germline lookup yields CDR1 LGHNA and CDR2 YSLEER. V lost 0 bases and J lost 8, with 11 bases in between.

This clonotype was counted a few times. The chain has TRBV6-5 and TRBJ1-2; D call uncertain. The V gene's germline CDR1 is MNHEY and CDR2 SVGAGI. The CDR3 consists of 15 residues. Trimming cost V 2 bases and J 7 bases, with 17 bases left between them. The CDR3 spells CASSYGQASLGGYTF. The CDR3 bases are TGTGCCAGCAGTTACGGGCAGGCTTCACTAGGTGGCTACACCTTC.

The genes are TRBV12-3 or TRBV12-4 and TRBJ1-2, with 9 bases fitting TRBD1. J was trimmed by 3 bases and V by 6 bases; bases with no gene match: 11. The CDR3 totals 16 residues. The CDR3 coding sequence is TGTGCCAGCAGCTCCCCCCGGGACAGGGATGACTATGGCTACACCTTC. As protein: CASSSPRDRDDYGYTF.

This clonotype has a handful of counts. The rearrangement joins TRBV7-2 to TRBJ1-4, with a possible D match to TRBD1 (5 bases). The CDR3 contains 15 residues. Germline CDR1 is SGHTA and CDR2 is FQGNSA. Trimming left V 3 bases short and J 7 bases short, with 15 bases between. The CDR3, as DNA: TGTGCCAGCAGCTTTCGGGGCAGCATCATTGAAAAACTGTTTTTT. Residues: CASSFRGSIIEKLFF.

This clonotype was picked up a small number of times. The rearrangement links TRBV5-6 to TRBJ2-5; tentatively, D is TRBD2 (6 bases). Looked up from germline, CDR1 is SGHDT and CDR2 is YYEEEE. Trimming took off 7 bases at V and 1 base at J, with 14 bases between the two ends. This CDR3 spans 14 amino acids. The CDR3 here is CASLKRGVQETQYF. The CDR3 region has the DNA TGTGCCAGCTTGAAACGCGGGGTCCAAGAGACCCAGTACTTC. Full variable domain (rest looked up from reference TRBV5-6 and TRBJ2-5): DAGVTQSPTHLIKTRGQQVTLRCSPKSGHDTVSWYQQALGQGPQFIFQYYEEEERQRGNFPDRFSGHQFPNYSSELNVNALLLGDSALYLCASLKRGVQETQYFGPGTRLLVL.

The rearrangement uses TRBV10-2 and TRBJ2-5, with TRBD2 matching over 8 bases. CDR1 is WSHSY, CDR2 SAAADI, per germline. V lost 2 bases to trimming and J lost 4 bases; unmatched junction nucleotides: 9. The CDR3 length is 16 residues. CDR3 sequence reads: CASSEQLAGRGETQYF. The DNA for the CDR3 is TGCGCCAGCAGTGAGCAGTTAGCGGGGAGGGGAGAGACCCAGTACTTC.

This clonotype was picked up a small number of times. This chain uses TRBV4-1 with TRBJ1-2, with TRBD1 identical over 10 bases. The CDR3 contains 16 residues. V was clipped by 0 bases and J by 4 bases; unmatched bases: 5. Germline values: CDR1 MGHRA, CDR2 YSYEKL. Written as DNA, the CDR3 is TGCGCCAGCAGCCAAGAAGACAGGGGGCTTGGCTATGGCTACACCTTC. Protein: CASSQEDRGLGYGYTF.

This clonotype was counted only a few times. V gene TRBV29-1 combines with J gene TRBJ2-1; tentatively, D is TRBD1 (6 bases). CDR1 and CDR2 (germline): SQVTM, ANQGSEA. Between the trimmed V and J ends, which lost 3 bases and 8 bases, there was a span of 17 bases. This CDR3 contains 14 residues. The CDR3 DNA follows: TGCAGCGTTGAGCCCAGCCCAAACAGGGATGAGCAGTTCTTC. Translation: CSVEPSPNRDEQFF.

This clonotype was seen only a few times. The J gene is TRBJ2-7, the V gene TRBV18, with D perhaps given as TRBD1 or TRBD2 (5 bases each). The germline V gene encodes CDR1 KGHSH and CDR2 LQKENI. The CDR3 is made up of 15 amino acids. V was clipped by 2 bases and J by 1 base, with 12 bases between them. The CDR3 DNA is TGTGCCAGCTCACCAACGGGGAAGGGGTCCTACGAGCAGTACTTC. Amino acids: CASSPTGKGSYEQYF.

Only a few counts were recorded for this clonotype. The J gene is TRBJ2-7, the V gene TRBV7-2; D may be TRBD2 (6 bases). Trimming took 5 bases from V and 1 from J, leaving 15 bases between them. Germline assignment: CDR1 SGHTA and CDR2 FQGNSA. The CDR3 runs to 15 residues. CDR3 residues: CASSHPPRGSYEQYF. The DNA for the CDR3 is TGTGCCAGCAGCCACCCCCCGCGGGGATCCTACGAGCAGTACTTC. Full variable domain (outside the CDR3, taken from reference TRBV7-2 and TRBJ2-7): GAGVSQSPSNKVTEKGKDVELRCDPISGHTALYWYRQSLGQGLEFLIYFQGNSAPDKSGLPSDRFSAERTGGSVSTLTIQRTQQEDSAVYLCASSHPPRGSYEQYFGPGTRLTVT.